One and the same sample provided the 21 T cell receptor beta chains below, sequenced in a study of blood T cell repertoires in COVID-19 (dated by TCRdb to the early 2020s). The library was generated by the immunoSEQ multiplex PCR assay. TCRdb took over this immuneACCESS table, retaining in-frame rearrangements with V and J assigned. Such tables are incomplete; in checked studies, under half of the missing clones stem from an unresolved V gene, and the remainder is unexplained. The sample yields about 290,000 clones; about 85% were counted once. Around 4.5% of the sample is in the top ten clones. Input material: peripheral blood. These receptors originate from a woman between 50 and 59 years old with active or convalescent COVID-19.

V gene TRBV5-1 combines with J gene TRBJ2-7; 8 bases fit TRBD2. From germline, CDR1 is SGHRS and CDR2 YFSETQ. CDR3 length equals 16 residues. V trimming: 2 bases; J trimming: 5 bases; junction bases outside the gene matches: 12. CDR3 in amino acids: CASSLGFSGTRNEQYF. CDR3 nucleotide sequence: TGCGCCAGCAGCTTAGGTTTCTCCGGGACTAGGAACGAGCAGTACTTC.

The chain joins TRBV5-6 to TRBJ2-3; 12 bases map to TRBD2. The junction had 5 bases not matched to a gene; V was cut back by 4 bases and J by 2 bases. The CDR3 runs to 16 residues. Germline values: CDR1 SGHDT, CDR2 YYEEEE. Here the CDR3 DNA reads TGTGCCAGCAGCGGCACTAGCGGGAGGCCCACAGATACGCAGTATTTT. Protein sequence: CASSGTSGRPTDTQYF. Together with reference TRBV5-6 and TRBJ2-3, the CDR3 gives the full variable domain: DAGVTQSPTHLIKTRGQQVTLRCSPKSGHDTVSWYQQALGQGPQFIFQYYEEEERQRGNFPDRFSGHQFPNYSSELNVNALLLGDSALYLCASSGTSGRPTDTQYFGPGTRLTVL.

The chain links TRBV5-1 to TRBJ1-6, with 7 bases fitting TRBD1. This CDR3 contains 16 residues. The germline V gene has CDR1 SGHRS and CDR2 YFSETQ. J gave up 0 bases and V 3 bases, and 3 bases lay outside the gene matches. The CDR3 nucleotides read TGCGCCAGCAGCTCGACAGGGAACTCCTATAATTCACCCCTCCACTTT. This codes for CASSSTGNSYNSPLHF.

This chain links TRBV27 with TRBJ2-3; the D gene is possibly TRBD1 (6 bases). Germline CDR1 is MNHEY and CDR2 is SMNVEV (reference sequence). The CDR3 has 13 residues. Trimming cost V 3 bases and J 4 bases, with 8 bases left between them. The DNA of the CDR3 is TGTGCCAGCAGTTTTGGGGGCGCAGATACGCAGTATTTT. It yields the protein CASSFGGADTQYF.

The gene calls are TRBV15 and TRBJ1-5; TRBD1 might be the D (5 bases). Trimming removed 5 bases from V and 3 bases from J, with 11 bases in between. Germline assignment: CDR1 LNHNV and CDR2 YYDKDF (reference sequence). CDR3 length equals 14 residues. CDR3 amino acids: CATSAGINNQPQHF. For the CDR3, the DNA is TGTGCCACCAGCGCAGGGATTAACAATCAGCCCCAGCATTTT.

The chain has TRBV29-1 and TRBJ2-5, with a possible D match to TRBD1 (6 bases). CDR1 and CDR2 from the germline V gene are SQVTM and ANQGSEA. The CDR3 has 13 residues. The V and J ends lost 4 bases and 1 base respectively, with 10 bases between them. The CDR3 reads CSVATGGQETQYF. In DNA, the CDR3 is TGCAGCGTTGCGACAGGAGGCCAAGAGACCCAGTACTTC.

The chain joins TRBV28 to TRBJ2-7; TRBD1 is a possible D gene (5 bases). V was cut by 2 bases and J by 7 bases, with 18 bases left in between. The CDR3 extends over 15 amino acids. In germline, CDR1 is MDHEN, CDR2 SYDVKM. Here the CDR3 DNA reads TGTGCCAGCAGTTTAAGTGGACACCCGAGCTTGGAGCAGTACTTC. Translating it yields CASSLSGHPSLEQYF.

This clone appeared a few times. The V gene is TRBV19, the J gene TRBJ2-7; weak D call: TRBD2 (5 bases). CDR3 length: 14 amino acids. V was clipped by 3 bases and J by 0 bases, with 9 bases between them. Germline V gives CDR1 LNHDA, CDR2 SQIVND (reference sequence). CDR3: CASSIGRFSYEQYF. The CDR3 DNA reads as TGTGCCAGTAGTATTGGGAGATTCTCCTACGAGCAGTACTTC. Full variable domain (remainder filled in from reference TRBV19 and TRBJ2-7): DGGITQSPKYLFRKEGQNVTLSCEQNLNHDAMYWYRQDPGQGLRLIYYSQIVNDFQKGDIAEGYSVSREKKESFPLTVTSAQKNPTAFYLCASSIGRFSYEQYFGPGTRLTVT.

The J gene is TRBJ1-2, the V gene TRBV29-1; no firm D call. This CDR3 spans 12 amino acids. The germline V gene has CDR1 SQVTM and CDR2 ANQGSEA. Trimming shortened V by 1 base and J by 8 bases, and 11 bases separated the two germline ends. CDR3: CSVEVLAPGYTF. CDR3 DNA: TGCAGCGTTGAAGTTTTGGCCCCCGGCTACACCTTC.

V usage is TRBV19 and J usage is TRBJ2-4; D perhaps matches TRBD2 (5 bases). The CDR3 totals 17 residues. The V gene lost 6 bases and the J gene lost 0 bases, with 18 bases spanning the gap. From germline, CDR1 is LNHDA and CDR2 SQIVND (reference sequence). CDR3 bases: TGTGCCAGTAGGCAGCTTAAGGGAGACCTAGCCAAAAACATTCAGTACTTC. Amino acid sequence: CASRQLKGDLAKNIQYF.

V and J are TRBV28 and TRBJ2-3, with 8 bases lining up with TRBD1. The CDR3 covers 15 residues. V trimming: 3 bases; J trimming: 6 bases; junction bases outside the gene matches: 8. CDR1 and CDR2 (germline): MDHEN, SYDVKM. Here the CDR3 reads CASSFYPQGADTQYF. The CDR3 DNA reads as TGTGCCAGCAGTTTTTACCCGCAGGGGGCGGATACGCAGTATTTT.

This clone was observed a few times. This chain connects TRBV3-1 (or the pseudogene TRBV3-2) to TRBJ2-7; weak D call: TRBD1 (5 bases). CDR3 length: 14 amino acids. Germline lookup yields CDR1 LGHDT and CDR2 YNNKEL (reference sequence). V dropped 0 bases and J dropped 1 base, with 7 bases sitting between them. The CDR3 DNA reads as TGTGCCAGCAGCCAAGATCGACAGTCCTACGAGCAGTACTTC. As protein: CASSQDRQSYEQYF.

This clone was observed a few times. The V gene is TRBV19, the J gene TRBJ1-2; D remains ambiguous. Germline CDR1 reads LNHDA; CDR2 reads SQIVND (reference sequence). This CDR3 has 13 amino acids. The ends were cut back, 3 bases at V and 5 bases at J, with 10 bases in the middle. The CDR3 is CASSISDSYGYTF. CDR3 coding DNA: TGTGCCAGTAGTATCTCTGATAGTTATGGCTACACCTTC.

This clone was counted a single time. The chain uses TRBV5-1 and TRBJ2-2; 9 bases map to TRBD1. This CDR3 region has 14 residues. Germline trimming cut 5 bases from V and 3 bases from J; bases unmatched to any gene: 2. The germline V gene encodes CDR1 SGHRS and CDR2 YFSETQ. The CDR3 DNA reads TGCGCCAGCAGGGGGGACAGGGACACCGGGGAGCTGTTTTTT. Its translation: CASRGDRDTGELFF.

The chain combines TRBV23-1 with TRBJ2-1, with TRBD2 matching 7 bases. TRBV23-1 is an ORF for which the function is uncertain. CDR3 length: 14 amino acids. With V trimmed by 6 bases and J by 8 bases, 10 bases remained unmatched. The DNA for the CDR3 is TGCGCCAGCAGAACACGGACTAGGGAAGATGAGCAGTTCTTC. Amino acids: CASRTRTREDEQFF.

V and J are TRBV25-1 and TRBJ1-2; 7 bases fit TRBD1. Trimming took 3 bases from V and 8 from J; bases not matched to a gene: 9. Germline V gene data show CDR1 as MGHDK and CDR2 as SYGVNS. There are 14 residues in the CDR3. The DNA of the CDR3 is TGTGCCAGCAGTGAGGCCAGGGGGATCGGAGGCTACACCTTC. Its protein is CASSEARGIGGYTF.

This clone appeared a single time. This sequence joins TRBV27 and TRBJ2-2; 13 bases match TRBD2. The V segment lost 4 bases and the J segment 7 bases; nucleotides outside the gene matches: 6. The CDR3 runs 16 residues. The germline CDR1 and CDR2 sequences are MNHEY and SMNVEV (reference sequence). The CDR3 coding sequence is TGTGCCAGCAGTTCCGGACTAGCGGGAGCTTACGGGGAGCTGTTTTTT. Its protein product is CASSSGLAGAYGELFF.

The chain carries TRBV5-6 and TRBJ1-6; 9 nucleotides line up with TRBD1. Germline CDR1 SGHDT, CDR2 YYEEEE. This CDR3 is built from 17 residues. V dropped 3 bases and J dropped 7; count of bases not matched to a gene: 11. The CDR3 DNA reads TGTGCCAGCAGCTGGACACCGGGGACAGGGAGAAATTCACCCCTCCACTTT. Protein product: CASSWTPGTGRNSPLHF.

The chain combines TRBV6-5 with TRBJ1-5, with TRBD1 as a possible D gene (6 bases). V lost 6 bases and J lost 6, with 18 bases in between. This CDR3 comprises 15 residues. Germline values: CDR1 MNHEY, CDR2 SVGAGI. The CDR3 sequence: CASSSFLGGGQPQHF. The CDR3 DNA is TGTGCCAGCAGCTCCTTTTTAGGGGGGGGTCAGCCCCAGCATTTT.

This chain joins TRBV19 and TRBJ1-5; TRBD1 aligns across 8 bases. The junction had 5 bases not matched to a gene; V was cut back by 4 bases and J by 3 bases. Germline CDR1 LNHDA, CDR2 SQIVND (reference sequence). This CDR3 region has 15 residues. The CDR3 protein is CASSRTGLDNQPQHF. The CDR3 nucleotides read TGTGCCAGTAGTAGGACAGGGCTGGACAATCAGCCCCAGCATTTT.

The rearrangement joins TRBV24-1 to TRBJ2-1; 10 bases are shared with TRBD1. V trimming: 4 bases; J trimming: 3 bases; junction bases outside the gene matches: 2. This CDR3 spans 15 amino acids. Germline CDR1 reads KGHDR; CDR2 reads SFDVKD. CDR3 loop: CATSDRTGGYNEQFF. CDR3 nucleotide sequence: TGTGCCACCAGTGACCGGACAGGGGGCTACAATGAGCAGTTCTTC.